This T cell receptor beta chain comes out of a study of lymphopenia after photon versus proton radiotherapy. The method was immunoSEQ multiplex PCR; TCRdb's version includes in-frame clones alone and lacks a portion of them. The repertoire holds 52,000 or so clones, with roughly nine tenths as singletons. Germline CDR1 GTSNPN, CDR2 SVGIG (reference sequence). This CDR3 contains 13 residues. V shed 5 bases, J shed 2 bases, and the junction held 2 bases outside the gene matches. The origin of this receptor is a middle-aged woman with cholangiocarcinoma. This chain connects TRBV30 to TRBJ1-1; TRBD1 matches 10 bases. Specimen: peripheral blood, collected from a patient treated with photon-based radiotherapy. CDR3 amino acids: CAWGQGGNTEAFF. As DNA, the CDR3 is TGTGCCTGGGGACAGGGGGGAAACACTGAAGCTTTCTTT.